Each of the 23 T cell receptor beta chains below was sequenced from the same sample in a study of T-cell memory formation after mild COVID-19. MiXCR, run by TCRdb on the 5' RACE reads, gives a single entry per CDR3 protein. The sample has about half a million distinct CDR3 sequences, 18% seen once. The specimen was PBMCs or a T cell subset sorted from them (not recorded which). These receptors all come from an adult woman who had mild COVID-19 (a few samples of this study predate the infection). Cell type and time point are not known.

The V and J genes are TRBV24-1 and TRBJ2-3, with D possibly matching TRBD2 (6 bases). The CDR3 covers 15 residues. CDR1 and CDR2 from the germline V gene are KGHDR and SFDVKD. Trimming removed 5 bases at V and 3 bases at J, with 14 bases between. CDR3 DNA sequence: TGTGCCACCAGTGGGATCGGAGGGGCAACAGATACGCAGTATTTT. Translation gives CATSGIGGATDTQYF.

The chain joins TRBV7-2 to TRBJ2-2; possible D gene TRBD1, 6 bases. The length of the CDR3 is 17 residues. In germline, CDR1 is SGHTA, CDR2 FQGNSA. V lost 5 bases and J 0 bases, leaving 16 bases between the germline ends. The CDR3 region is CASSPRVRGSNTGELFF. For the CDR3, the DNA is TGTGCCAGCAGCCCCCGAGTGAGGGGGTCGAACACCGGGGAGCTGTTTTTT.

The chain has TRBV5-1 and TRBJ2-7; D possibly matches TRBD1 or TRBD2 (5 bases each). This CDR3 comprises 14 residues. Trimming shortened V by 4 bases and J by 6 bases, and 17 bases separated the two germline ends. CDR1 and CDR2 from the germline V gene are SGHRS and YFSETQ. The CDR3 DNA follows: TGCGCCAGCAGCCCCGGGGCTAGCCGACGCGAGCAGTACTTC. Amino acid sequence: CASSPGASRREQYF. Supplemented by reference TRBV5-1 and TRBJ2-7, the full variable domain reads KAGVTQTPRYLIKTRGQQVTLSCSPISGHRSVSWYQQTPGQGLQFLFEYFSETQRNKGNFPGRFSGRQFSNSRSEMNVSTLELGDSALYLCASSPGASRREQYFGPGTRLTVT.

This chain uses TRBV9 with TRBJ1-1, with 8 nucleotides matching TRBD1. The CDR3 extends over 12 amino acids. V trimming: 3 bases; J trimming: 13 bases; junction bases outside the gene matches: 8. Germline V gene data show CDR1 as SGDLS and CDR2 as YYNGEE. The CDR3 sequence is CASSGQGSPSFF. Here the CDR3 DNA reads TGTGCCAGCAGCGGACAGGGGAGTCCGAGTTTCTTT.

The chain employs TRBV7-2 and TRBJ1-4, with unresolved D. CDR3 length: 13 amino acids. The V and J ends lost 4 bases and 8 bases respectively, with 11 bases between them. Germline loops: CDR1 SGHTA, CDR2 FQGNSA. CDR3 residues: CASSSAPGEKLFF. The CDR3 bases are TGTGCCAGCAGCTCGGCCCCTGGGGAAAAACTGTTTTTT.

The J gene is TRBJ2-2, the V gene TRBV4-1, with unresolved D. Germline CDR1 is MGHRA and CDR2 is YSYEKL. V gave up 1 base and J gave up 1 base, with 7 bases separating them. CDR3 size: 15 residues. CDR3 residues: CASSQGAVNTGELFF. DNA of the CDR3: TGCGCCAGCAGCCAAGGTGCCGTGAACACCGGGGAGCTGTTTTTT.

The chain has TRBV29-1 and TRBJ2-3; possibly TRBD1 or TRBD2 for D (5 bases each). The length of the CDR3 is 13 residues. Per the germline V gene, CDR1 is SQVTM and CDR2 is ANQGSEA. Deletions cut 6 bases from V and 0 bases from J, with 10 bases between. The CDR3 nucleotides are TGCAGCGTGGGCCGGGACAGCACAGATACGCAGTATTTT. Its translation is CSVGRDSTDTQYF.

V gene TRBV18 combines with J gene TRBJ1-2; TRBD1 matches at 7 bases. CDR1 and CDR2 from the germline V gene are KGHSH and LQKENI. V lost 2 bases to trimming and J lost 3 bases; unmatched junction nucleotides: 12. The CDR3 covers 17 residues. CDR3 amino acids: CASSPFSRTGEDYGYTF. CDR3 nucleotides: TGTGCCAGCTCACCATTTTCGAGAACAGGGGAAGACTATGGCTACACCTTC.

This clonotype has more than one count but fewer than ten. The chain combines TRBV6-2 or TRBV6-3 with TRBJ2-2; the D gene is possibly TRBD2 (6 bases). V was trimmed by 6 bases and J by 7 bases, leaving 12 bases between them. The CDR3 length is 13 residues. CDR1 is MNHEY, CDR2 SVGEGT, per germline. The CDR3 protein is CASRTTSRGELFF. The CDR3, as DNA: TGTGCCAGCAGGACTACTAGCCGCGGGGAGCTGTTTTTT.

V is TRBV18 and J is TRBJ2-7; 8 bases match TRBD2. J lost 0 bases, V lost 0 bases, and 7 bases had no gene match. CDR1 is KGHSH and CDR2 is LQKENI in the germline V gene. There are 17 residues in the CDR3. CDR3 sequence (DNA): TGTGCCAGCTCACCACCCTTGACTAGCGCGAGCTCCTACGAGCAGTACTTC. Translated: CASSPPLTSASSYEQYF. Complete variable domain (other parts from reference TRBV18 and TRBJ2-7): NAGVMQNPRHLVRRRGQEARLRCSPMKGHSHVYWYRQLPEEGLKFMVYLQKENIIDESGMPKERFSAEFPKEGPSILRIQQVVRGDSAAYFCASSPPLTSASSYEQYFGPGTRLTVT.

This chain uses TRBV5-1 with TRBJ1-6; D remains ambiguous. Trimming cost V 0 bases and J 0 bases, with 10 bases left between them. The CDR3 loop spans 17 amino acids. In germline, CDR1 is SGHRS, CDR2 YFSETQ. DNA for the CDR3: TGCGCCAGCAGCTTGGGGGCGCCGAGCTCCTATAATTCACCCCTCCACTTT. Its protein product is CASSLGAPSSYNSPLHF.

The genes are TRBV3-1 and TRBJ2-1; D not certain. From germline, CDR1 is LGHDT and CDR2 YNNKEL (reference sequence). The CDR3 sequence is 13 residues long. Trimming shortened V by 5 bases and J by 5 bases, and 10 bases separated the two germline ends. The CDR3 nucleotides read TGTGCCAGCAGCGGGGTTCGGCACAATGAGCAGTTCTTC. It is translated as CASSGVRHNEQFF.

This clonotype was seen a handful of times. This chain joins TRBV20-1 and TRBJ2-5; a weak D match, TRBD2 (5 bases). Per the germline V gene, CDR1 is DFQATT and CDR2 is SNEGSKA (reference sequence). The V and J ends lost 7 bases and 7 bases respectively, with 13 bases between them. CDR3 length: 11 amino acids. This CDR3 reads CSGGKAGTQYF. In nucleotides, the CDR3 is TGCAGTGGAGGGAAGGCGGGGACCCAGTACTTC.

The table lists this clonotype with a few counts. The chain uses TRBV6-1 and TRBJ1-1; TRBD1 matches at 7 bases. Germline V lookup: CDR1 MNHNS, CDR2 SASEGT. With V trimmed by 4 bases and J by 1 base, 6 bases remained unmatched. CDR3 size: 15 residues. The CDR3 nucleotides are TGTGCCAGCAGTGCGAGACAGGGTACGAACACTGAAGCTTTCTTT. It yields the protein CASSARQGTNTEAFF.

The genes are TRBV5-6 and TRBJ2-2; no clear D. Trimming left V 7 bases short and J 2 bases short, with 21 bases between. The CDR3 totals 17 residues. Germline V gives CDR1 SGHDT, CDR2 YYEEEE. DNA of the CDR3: TGTGCCAGCGGCCCTGCTAAAACAGAATACAACACCGGGGAGCTGTTTTTT. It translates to CASGPAKTEYNTGELFF.

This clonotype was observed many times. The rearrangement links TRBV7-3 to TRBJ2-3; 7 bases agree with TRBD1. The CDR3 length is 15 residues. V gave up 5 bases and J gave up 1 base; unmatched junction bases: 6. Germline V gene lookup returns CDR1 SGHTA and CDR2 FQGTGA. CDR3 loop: CASSPDRVGTDTQYF. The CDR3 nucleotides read TGTGCCAGCAGCCCTGACAGGGTGGGCACAGATACGCAGTATTTT.

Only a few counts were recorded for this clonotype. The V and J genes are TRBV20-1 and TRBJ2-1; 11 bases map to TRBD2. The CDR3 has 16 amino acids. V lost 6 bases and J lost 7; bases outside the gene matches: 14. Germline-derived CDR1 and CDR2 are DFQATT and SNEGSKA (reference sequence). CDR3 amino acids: CSAFNPVAGGYNEQFF. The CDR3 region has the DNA TGCAGTGCCTTTAATCCTGTAGCGGGAGGGTATAATGAGCAGTTCTTC.

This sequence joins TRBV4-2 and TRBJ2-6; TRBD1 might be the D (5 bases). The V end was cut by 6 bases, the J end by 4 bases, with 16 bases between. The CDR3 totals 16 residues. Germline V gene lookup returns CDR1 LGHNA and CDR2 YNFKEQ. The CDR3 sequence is CASRGLGRAGANVLTF. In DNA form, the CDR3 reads TGTGCCAGCAGAGGGCTCGGCAGGGCCGGGGCCAACGTCCTGACTTTC.

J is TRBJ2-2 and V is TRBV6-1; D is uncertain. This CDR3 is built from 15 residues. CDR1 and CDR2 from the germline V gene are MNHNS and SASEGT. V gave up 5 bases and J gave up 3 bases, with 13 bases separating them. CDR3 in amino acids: CASSSALGYTGELFF. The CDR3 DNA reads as TGTGCCAGCAGTAGTGCGTTGGGTTACACCGGGGAGCTGTTTTTT.

The CDR3 region is CSVDRGANTEAFF. CDR3 sequence (DNA): TGCAGCGTTGATCGGGGGGCGAACACTGAAGCTTTCTTT. The rearrangement uses TRBV29-1 and TRBJ1-1; possibly TRBD1 for D (6 bases). Germline V gene lookup returns CDR1 SQVTM and CDR2 ANQGSEA. The CDR3 consists of 13 residues. V shed 3 bases and J shed 1 base, with 9 bases lying between them.

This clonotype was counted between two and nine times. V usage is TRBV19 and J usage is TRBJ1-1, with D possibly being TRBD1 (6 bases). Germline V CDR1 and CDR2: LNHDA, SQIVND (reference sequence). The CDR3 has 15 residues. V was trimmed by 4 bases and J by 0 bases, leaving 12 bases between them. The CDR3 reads CASSTYYRVNTEAFF. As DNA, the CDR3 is TGTGCCAGTAGTACCTACTACAGGGTGAACACTGAAGCTTTCTTT. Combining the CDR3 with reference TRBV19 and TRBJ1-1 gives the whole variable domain DGGITQSPKYLFRKEGQNVTLSCEQNLNHDAMYWYRQDPGQGLRLIYYSQIVNDFQKGDIAEGYSVSREKKESFPLTVTSAQKNPTAFYLCASSTYYRVNTEAFFGQGTRLTVV.

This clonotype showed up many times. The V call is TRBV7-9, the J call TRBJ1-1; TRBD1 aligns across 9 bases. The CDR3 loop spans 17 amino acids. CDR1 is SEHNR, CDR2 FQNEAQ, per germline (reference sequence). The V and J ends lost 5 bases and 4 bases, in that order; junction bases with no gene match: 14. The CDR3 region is CASSHGQEKGQGTEAFF. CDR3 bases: TGTGCCAGCAGCCACGGACAGGAGAAGGGACAGGGCACTGAAGCTTTCTTT.

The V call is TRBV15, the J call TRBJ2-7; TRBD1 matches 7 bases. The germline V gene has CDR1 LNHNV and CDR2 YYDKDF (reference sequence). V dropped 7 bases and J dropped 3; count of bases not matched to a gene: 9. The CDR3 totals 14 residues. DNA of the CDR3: TGTGCCACCATCGGAGGACAGGATTGCTACGAGCAGTACTTC. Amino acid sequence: CATIGGQDCYEQYF.